The present T cell receptor (beta chain) was sequenced within a study of blood T cells in healthy people across ages. PCR was performed a second time for about 7 to 11 cycles using a sample-barcoded 5' primer and a J-beta primer mix. Using its own MiXCR run on the 5' RACE reads, TCRdb lists one record per CDR3 protein. The repertoire holds more than 650,000 distinct CDR3 sequences, with about 20% as singletons. This CDR3 contains 14 residues. Trimming at V came to 5 bases and at J to 4 bases, leaving 5 bases not matched to a gene. CDR1 and CDR2 from the germline V gene are SGHRS and YFSETQ. The genes are TRBV5-1 and TRBJ2-2; 7 bases agree with TRBD1. The clonotype was recovered from a man between 65 and 85 years old in good health. The sample comprised blood. In nucleotides, the CDR3 is TGCGCCAGCAGTTTAGGGGGCTTCACCGGGGAGCTGTTTTTT. This sequence encodes CASSLGGFTGELFF.